The entry below gives a single TCR beta chain sequence along with its context. Use of 60 Vbeta and 13 Jbeta primers characterized the PCR. Only in-frame clones appear in the TCRdb table, and some are missing; sequencing was by immunoSEQ multiplex PCR. Here the sample spans fewer than 200,000 clones, roughly 76% being singletons. These data are taken from a study of cytomegalovirus exposure and HLA in healthy donors. Nominal health characterized the donors when sampled, though unrecorded immune exposures were likely. The CDR3 length is 10 residues. Trimming left V 4 bases short and J 13 bases short, with 12 bases between. Per the germline V gene, CDR1 is SQVTM and CDR2 is ANQGSEA.

This chain connects TRBV29-1 to TRBJ2-3; no reliable D call. The receptor comes from a woman aged 45-60 years in good health and CMV-seronegative. Sequenced: PBMCs. CDR3 protein: CSVVLTHKYF. In nucleotides, the CDR3 is TGCAGCGTTGTTTTGACTCATAAGTATTTT.